The clone carrying this T cell receptor (beta chain) was picked up a small number of times. Its antigen is as yet unknown. Deletions cut 2 bases from V and 1 base from J, with 12 bases between. Germline assignment: CDR1 ENHRY and CDR2 SYGVKD. The CDR3 contains 16 residues. The record originates from a study of CD8 T cells in ankylosing spondylitis. Study findings and constraints: Researchers report that disease-linked clones proved CD8+ and relatively rare in peripheral blood. The clones that were linked to disease were reported to be significantly enriched in matched synovial fluid samples from ankylosing spondylitis patients.

5'-RACE, quantitative and with molecular barcodes, yielded the TCR beta libraries. MiXCR was run by TCRdb on the 5' RACE reads, yielding one entry per CDR3 protein. Found here are fewer than 400,000 distinct CDR3 sequences, roughly 14% of them singletons; the top ten hold approximately 1.1%. The gene calls are TRBV10-3 and TRBJ2-1, with a possible D match to TRBD1 (6 bases). This sequence originates from a male donor with ankylosing spondylitis or in good health (not recorded which). The sequencing sample was made of blood, either unsorted or a sorted T cell fraction (not recorded which). DNA for the CDR3: TGTGCCATCAGTGAGACAGGGAAGGGGTCCTACAATGAGCAGTTCTTC. Residues: CAISETGKGSYNEQFF.